The rows below give T cell receptor beta chains drawn from one sample of a study of shared clonotypes between healthy human individuals. Sequencing used immunoSEQ multiplex PCR; TCRdb keeps in-frame clones, though not all of them. The table shows under 700,000 clones, with 85% to 95% occurring only once. Sequencing used naive CD8+ T cells sorted from blood. These receptors all come from a woman aged 30 to 39 in good health. Both conserved end residues are part of each CDR3. D genes are given only for firm matches. A clone size is listed for some rows: how often the clone was seen (once, few, many), or a class if it is expanded.

TRBJ2-7 TRBV25-1 - 12 - CASSAGTHEQYF TGTGCCAGCAGTGCCGGGACACACGAGCAGTACTTC
TRBJ2-1 TRBV11-2 TRBD1 13 - CASSLDYAQGEFF TGTGCCAGCAGCTTAGATTACGCCCAGGGGGAGTTCTTC
TRBJ2-7 TRBV7-9 TRBD1 17 - CASSRAGTGGRPYEQYF TGTGCCAGCAGCCGAGCCGGGACAGGGGGCCGCCCCTACGAGCAGTACTTC
TRBJ2-1 TRBV27 TRBD2 14 - CASSVRLAGYEQFF TGTGCCAGCAGTGTTAGACTAGCGGGATATGAGCAGTTCTTC
TRBJ1-5 TRBV4-1 - 15 - CASSEGPNSNQPQHF TGCGCCAGCAGCGAGGGACCCAATAGCAATCAGCCCCAGCATTTT
TRBJ2-7 TRBV5-8 TRBD1 14 once CASSKPGQGTEQYF TGTGCCAGCAGCAAGCCGGGACAGGGAACCGAGCAGTACTTC
TRBJ2-1 TRBV21-1 - 15 - CAIRLAGVHWNEQFF TGTGCCATCAGACTAGCGGGAGTTCACTGGAATGAGCAGTTCTTC
TRBJ2-5 TRBV4-1 - 15 - CASSQAVGLQETQYF TGCGCCAGCAGCCAAGCCGTAGGACTGCAAGAGACCCAGTACTTC
TRBJ2-7 TRBV13 TRBD2 16 - CASSLGGAGREYEQYF TGTGCCAGCAGCTTAGGTGGAGCGGGACGGGAATACGAGCAGTACTTC
TRBJ2-7 TRBV7-9 - 13 once CASSEDGTYEQYF TGTGCCAGCAGCGAGGACGGGACCTACGAGCAGTACTTC
TRBJ1-2 TRBV6-6 TRBD1 14 - CASSSGQGSSGYTF TGTGCCAGCAGTTCCGGACAGGGGTCAAGTGGCTACACCTTC
TRBJ2-3 TRBV7-9 - 15 - CASSQWEGGTDTQYF TGTGCCAGCAGCCAGTGGGAAGGGGGCACAGATACGCAGTATTTT
TRBJ2-7 TRBV19 TRBD1 15 - CASSIGQGSSYEQYF TGTGCCAGTAGTATAGGACAGGGCAGCTCCTACGAGCAGTACTTC
TRBJ1-2 TRBV27 - 15 - CASSLSKRSGNGYTF TGTGCCAGCAGTTTATCGAAGCGTTCGGGGAATGGCTACACCTTC
TRBJ2-7 TRBV27 - 12 - CASSLPAGEQYF TGTGCCAGCAGTTTGCCCGCAGGGGAGCAGTACTTC
TRBJ2-7 TRBV10-2 - 13 - CASKDRDSYEQYF TGCGCCAGCAAGGACAGAGACTCCTACGAGCAGTACTTC
TRBJ2-1 TRBV25-1 - 13 - CASSSLSDGEQFF TGTGCCAGCAGTTCGCTGTCCGACGGTGAGCAGTTCTTC
TRBJ2-7 TRBV11-2 TRBD1 16 - CASSLGPGTGSYEQYF TGTGCCAGCAGCCTCGGCCCCGGGACAGGGTCCTACGAGCAGTACTTC
TRBJ1-1 TRBV7-9 TRBD1 15 - CASRGYRGQDTEAFF TGTGCCAGCAGGGGATACAGGGGACAGGACACTGAAGCTTTCTTT
TRBJ2-2 TRBV28 TRBD1 17 once CASSLPSSGGRTGELFF TGTGCCAGCAGTTTGCCCTCATCAGGGGGCCGCACCGGGGAGCTGTTTTTT
TRBJ2-1 TRBV9 TRBD2 16 - CASSVGTSGTANEQFF TGTGCCAGCAGCGTAGGGACTAGCGGGACTGCTAATGAGCAGTTCTTC
TRBJ2-7 TRBV5-8 TRBD1 15 once CASSSPGTGYHEQYF TGTGCCAGCAGCTCCCCCGGGACAGGGTACCACGAGCAGTACTTC
TRBJ2-7 TRBV11-2 - 13 - CASSTTQSYEQYF TGTGCCAGCAGCACCACCCAGAGCTACGAGCAGTACTTC
TRBJ2-7 TRBV5-3 - 15 - CARSPSSRSSSAQYF TGTGCCAGAAGCCCATCTAGCCGGAGCTCGAGTGCGCAGTACTTC
TRBJ2-7 TRBV28 - 15 - CASSLGLNPSYEQYF TGTGCCAGCAGTCTGGGGCTCAACCCATCCTACGAGCAGTACTTC